These 9 T cell receptor beta chains were sequenced from one sample in a study of memory CD4+ T cells and cytomegalovirus serostatus. The sort gate was single viable CD3+CD4+CD8-CD45RO+ cells for memory CD4+ T cells. Here immunoSEQ multiplex PCR was the method, and the copy in TCRdb shows in-frame clones only, minus some. The sample consists of tens of thousands of clones, over 70% of them appearing once. The sample taken for sequencing was memory CD4+ T cells from blood. These receptors were taken from an adult in good health and CMV-seronegative.

This chain links TRBV5-8 with TRBJ1-2; D unresolved. Trimming took 2 bases from V and 4 from J, leaving 3 bases between them. This CDR3 has 11 residues. Germline values: CDR1 SGHTS, CDR2 YDEGEE. The CDR3 sequence: CASSFGYGYTF. The CDR3 DNA follows: TGTGCCAGCAGCTTTGGCTATGGCTACACCTTC.

This clone has a handful of counts. V gene TRBV29-1 combines with J gene TRBJ2-3; possibly TRBD1 for D (6 bases). Deletions cut 3 bases from V and 2 bases from J, with 9 bases between. The CDR3 is made up of 13 amino acids. CDR1 and CDR2 from the germline V gene are SQVTM and ANQGSEA. The CDR3 DNA is TGCAGCGTTGAGGACAGCTCCACAGATACGCAGTATTTT. It yields the protein CSVEDSSTDTQYF.

The chain uses TRBV4-2 and TRBJ1-5, with a tentative D call TRBD1 (6 bases). Trimming stripped 3 bases from V and 4 bases from J, with 13 bases between. The CDR3 contains 15 residues. Germline CDR1 LGHNA, CDR2 YNFKEQ. The CDR3 DNA reads as TGTGCCAGCAGCCAGTTCGGGACACCGAATCAGCCCCAGCATTTT. Protein product: CASSQFGTPNQPQHF.

This clone turned up a few times. The V call is TRBV4-3, the J call TRBJ1-1, with 7 bases fitting TRBD1. This CDR3 has 13 residues. Germline V gene data show CDR1 as LGHNA and CDR2 as YSLEER. J lost 4 bases, V lost 2 bases, and 1 base had no gene match. The CDR3 nucleotides are TGCGCCAGCAGCCAAACAGGGGTCACTGAAGCTTTCTTT. Amino acid sequence: CASSQTGVTEAFF.

The chain combines TRBV6-6 with TRBJ1-1; D uncertain. Per germline, CDR1 MNHNY and CDR2 SVGAGI (reference sequence). This CDR3 spans 15 amino acids. The V end lost 5 bases, the J end lost 0 bases, and 13 bases lay between the germline ends. CDR3: CASSLDGKMNTEAFF. In DNA form, the CDR3 reads TGTGCCAGCAGTCTGGACGGAAAGATGAACACTGAAGCTTTCTTT.

V and J are TRBV19 and TRBJ1-5; TRBD1 is a possible D gene (5 bases). Germline lookup yields CDR1 LNHDA and CDR2 SQIVND (reference sequence). V was shortened by 3 bases and J by 0 bases, with 15 bases between the two germline ends. This CDR3 has 17 amino acids. The CDR3 nucleotides are TGTGCCAGTAGTATGGGCCCCGGTGGGGGTAGCAATCAGCCCCAGCATTTT. This codes for CASSMGPGGGSNQPQHF. Using reference TRBV19 and TRBJ1-5 for the parts outside the CDR3, the full variable domain is DGGITQSPKYLFRKEGQNVTLSCEQNLNHDAMYWYRQDPGQGLRLIYYSQIVNDFQKGDIAEGYSVSREKKESFPLTVTSAQKNPTAFYLCASSMGPGGGSNQPQHFGDGTRLSIL.

The gene calls are TRBV27 and TRBJ1-6; 10 bases agree with TRBD1. CDR3 size: 15 residues. Germline CDR1 MNHEY, CDR2 SMNVEV (reference sequence). The V gene end was trimmed by 5 bases and the J gene end by 9 bases; junction bases not matched to a gene: 7. The chain's CDR3 is CASSGQGDGGSPLHF. In nucleotides, the CDR3 is TGTGCCAGCAGTGGACAGGGGGATGGCGGTTCACCCCTCCACTTT.

V and J are TRBV30 and TRBJ1-2; 7 bases agree with TRBD1. The germline V gene has CDR1 GTSNPN and CDR2 SVGIG (reference sequence). The CDR3 covers 15 residues. The V and J ends lost 1 base and 4 bases, in that order; junction bases with no gene match: 9. The DNA of the CDR3 is TGTGCCTGGAGTGCGGCAGGGGGTCAAAGCTATGGCTACACCTTC. Protein: CAWSAAGGQSYGYTF.

The chain links TRBV6-6 to TRBJ2-5, with D possibly being TRBD1 (8 bases). CDR3 length equals 14 residues. V gave up 6 bases and J gave up 3 bases, with 14 bases separating them. CDR1 and CDR2 from the germline V gene are MNHNY and SVGAGI (reference sequence). The CDR3 region has the DNA TGTGCCAGCAGGCCAACAGGGGGGGAAGAGACCCAGTACTTC. Residues: CASRPTGGEETQYF.